Following are 16 T cell receptor beta chains from one sample sequenced in a study of cytomegalovirus exposure and HLA in healthy donors. Repertoires were generated with immunoSEQ multiplex PCR, while TCRdb's copy carries only in-frame clones and drops some. The sample lists 50,000 or so clones, 90% to 95% occurring once. What was sequenced was PBMCs. The receptors derive from a man younger than 35 in good health and CMV-seronegative.

The chain recombines TRBV4-2 with TRBJ2-2, with D possibly matching TRBD1 (6 bases). With 5 bases removed from V and 4 bases from J, the gap between germline ends came to 14 bases. Germline CDR1 and CDR2: LGHNA and YNFKEQ. CDR3 size: 15 residues. CDR3 nucleotide sequence: TGTGCCAGCAGCTTGGGAACAGGGAGCACCGGGGAGCTGTTTTTT. Protein: CASSLGTGSTGELFF.

A note on this clone: One end of the junction varies from germline; a read error may be responsible. The chain couples TRBV2 to TRBJ1-1, with a tentative D call TRBD1 (5 bases). Looked up from germline, CDR1 is SNHLY and CDR2 is FYNNEI. The CDR3 has 13 amino acids. The CDR3 protein is CASSKARDTEAFF. The CDR3 DNA reads TGTGCCAGCAGTAAAGCCAGGGATACTGAAGCTTTCTTT.

The V gene is TRBV4-3, the J gene TRBJ2-6; D ambiguous. Germline assignment: CDR1 LGHNA and CDR2 YSLEER. The CDR3 consists of 17 residues. V was clipped by 0 bases and J by 0 bases, with 9 bases between them. The CDR3 loop is CASSQDAPNSGANVLTF. CDR3 bases: TGCGCCAGCAGCCAAGATGCGCCCAACTCTGGGGCCAACGTCCTGACTTTC.

CDR3 sequence reads: CASSPSNLNTEAFF. CDR3 in DNA: TGTGCCAGCAGCCCTTCGAACTTGAACACTGAAGCTTTCTTT. V usage is TRBV7-8 and J usage is TRBJ1-1, with D unresolved. V was pared by 5 bases and J by 0 bases, with 10 bases between. Per germline, CDR1 SGHVS and CDR2 FQNEAQ. The CDR3 is 14 amino acids.

The V and J genes are TRBV30 and TRBJ2-3, with D tentatively TRBD1 (5 bases). The V gene's germline CDR1 is GTSNPN and CDR2 SVGIG (reference sequence). Between the trimmed V and J ends, which lost 3 bases and 0 bases, there was a span of 13 bases. The CDR3 is made up of 15 amino acids. The CDR3 sequence is CAWRVGVYSTDTQYF. The CDR3 DNA reads as TGTGCCTGGAGGGTAGGGGTATATAGCACAGATACGCAGTATTTT.

The J gene is TRBJ2-1, the V gene TRBV2, with TRBD2 matching 7 bases. J lost 9 bases, V lost 8 bases, and 1 base had no gene match. The germline gives CDR1 SNHLY, CDR2 FYNNEI. The CDR3 is 10 residues long. The CDR3 region is CASREAEQFF. In DNA form, the CDR3 reads TGTGCCAGCCGGGAGGCTGAGCAGTTCTTC. The variable domain in full, with the rest retrieved from reference TRBV2 and TRBJ2-1, is EPEVTQTPSHQVTQMGQEVILRCVPISNHLYFYWYRQILGQKVEFLVSFYNNEISEKSEIFDDQFSVERPDGSNFTLKIRSTKLEDSAMYFCASREAEQFFGPGTRLTVL.

The chain joins TRBV9 to TRBJ1-1; 8 bases line up with TRBD1. The J segment lost 1 base and the V segment lost 3 bases, leaving 5 bases of the junction unmatched. From germline, CDR1 is SGDLS and CDR2 YYNGEE. The CDR3 totals 15 residues. DNA for the CDR3: TGTGCCAGCAGCGGTGGGGGGACAGGGAACACTGAAGCTTTCTTT. It translates to CASSGGGTGNTEAFF.

This chain links TRBV11-2 with TRBJ2-7; 10 bases match TRBD1. The germline V gene has CDR1 SGHAT and CDR2 FQNNGV. J was trimmed by 5 bases and V by 5 bases; bases with no gene match: 12. The CDR3 spans 16 residues. CDR3 residues: CASSQLPGQGSHEQYF. As DNA, the CDR3 is TGTGCCAGCAGCCAACTACCGGGACAGGGGAGCCACGAGCAGTACTTC.

This clone was recorded once. The genes are TRBV6-5 and TRBJ2-7; D gene unclear. The germline V and J ends were trimmed by 9 bases and 3 bases, with 12 bases remaining between them. This CDR3 contains 12 residues. CDR1 is MNHEY, CDR2 SVGAGI, per germline. CDR3 protein: CASNGRYYEQYF. In nucleotides, the CDR3 is TGTGCCAGTAATGGCAGGTACTACGAGCAGTACTTC.

V is TRBV5-1 and J is TRBJ1-1, with a weak D call TRBD1 (5 bases). There are 14 residues in the CDR3. Looked up from germline, CDR1 is SGHRS and CDR2 is YFSETQ. Trimming shortened V by 5 bases and J by 0 bases, and 11 bases separated the two germline ends. The CDR3 sequence is CASRSGPMNTEAFF. CDR3 sequence (DNA): TGCGCCAGCAGGTCAGGGCCCATGAACACTGAAGCTTTCTTT.

The chain couples TRBV2 to TRBJ1-1; no clear D gene. Germline-derived CDR1 and CDR2 are SNHLY and FYNNEI. Deletions cut 1 base from V and 0 bases from J, with 9 bases between. CDR3 length: 15 residues. In DNA form, the CDR3 reads TGTGCCAGCAGTGAAGTTCGCAGGTTGAACACTGAAGCTTTCTTT. Its translation is CASSEVRRLNTEAFF.

The chain joins TRBV4-1 to TRBJ2-2, with D possibly matching TRBD2 (6 bases). V lost 3 bases and J 5 bases, leaving 13 bases between the germline ends. This CDR3 contains 15 residues. The germline V gene has CDR1 MGHRA and CDR2 YSYEKL. CDR3 sequence (DNA): TGCGCCAGCAGCCACCGGGACGGGGGTACCGGGGAGCTGTTTTTT. Its translation: CASSHRDGGTGELFF.

The V and J genes are TRBV5-5 and TRBJ2-5; 10 positions match TRBD1. Unmatched junction bases numbered 11, after V lost 4 bases and J lost 5 bases. Germline CDR1 SGHKS, CDR2 YYEKEE (reference sequence). The CDR3 runs to 16 residues. The CDR3 sequence is CASSRGTGVISETQYF. For the CDR3, the DNA is TGTGCCAGCAGCCGGGGGACAGGGGTCATTTCGGAGACCCAGTACTTC.

The gene calls are TRBV29-1 and TRBJ2-1; 10 bases match TRBD2. The CDR3 extends over 14 amino acids. Germline lookup yields CDR1 SQVTM and CDR2 ANQGSEA. V shed 2 bases, J shed 8 bases, and the junction held 6 bases outside the gene matches. The CDR3 DNA sequence: TGCAGCGTTGAACAAGCGGGAGGGCCATATGAGCAGTTCTTC. This encodes CSVEQAGGPYEQFF.

The genes are TRBV30 and TRBJ2-5, with 7 bases that match TRBD1. The trim removed 5 bases at V and 5 bases at J, leaving 2 bases unmatched. The CDR3 consists of 11 residues. The germline gives CDR1 GTSNPN, CDR2 SVGIG (reference sequence). The CDR3 region has the DNA TGTGCCTGGTCCAGGGGGGAGACCCAGTACTTC. As protein: CAWSRGETQYF. Supplemented by reference TRBV30 and TRBJ2-5, the full variable domain reads SQTIHQWPATLVQPVGSPLSLECTVEGTSNPNLYWYRQAAGRGLQLLFYSVGIGQISSEVPQNLSASRPQDRQFILSSKKLLLSDSGFYLCAWSRGETQYFGPGTRLLVL.

J is TRBJ2-1 and V is TRBV6-1; D is uncertain. Deletions cut 1 base from V and 4 bases from J, with 17 bases between. Germline CDR1 is MNHNS and CDR2 is SASEGT. The CDR3 totals 17 residues. As DNA, the CDR3 is TGTGCCAGCAGTGAAGAAGCGCTCTACAACTCTTACAATGAGCAGTTCTTC. Protein product: CASSEEALYNSYNEQFF.